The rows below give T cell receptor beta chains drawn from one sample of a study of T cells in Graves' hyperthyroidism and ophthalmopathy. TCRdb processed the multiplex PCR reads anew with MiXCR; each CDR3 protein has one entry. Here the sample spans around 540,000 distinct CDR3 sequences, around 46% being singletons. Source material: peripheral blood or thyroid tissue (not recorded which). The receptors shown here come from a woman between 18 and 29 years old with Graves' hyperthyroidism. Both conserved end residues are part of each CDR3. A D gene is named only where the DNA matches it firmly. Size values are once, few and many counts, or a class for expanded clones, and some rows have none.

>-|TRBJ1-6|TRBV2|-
CASLGMRNSPLHF
TGTGCCAGCCTGGGAATGAGGAATTCACCCCTCCACTTT
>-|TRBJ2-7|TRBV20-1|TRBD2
CSGRPGLAYNEQYF
TGCAGTGGCAGACCGGGACTAGCGTACAATGAGCAGTACTTC
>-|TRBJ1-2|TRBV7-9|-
CASSLGLAGDYGYTF
TGTGCCAGCAGCTTAGGGCTTGCGGGGGACTATGGCTACACCTTC
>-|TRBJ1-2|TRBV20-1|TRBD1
CSASPTGQGAGYGYTF
TGCAGTGCTAGTCCAACCGGACAGGGGGCGGGCTATGGCTACACCTTC
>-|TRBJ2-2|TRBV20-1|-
CSARDGRAPGTGELFF
TGCAGTGCTAGAGATGGACGGGCTCCGGGTACCGGGGAGCTGTTTTTT
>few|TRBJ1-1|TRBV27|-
CASSLLLRNTEAFF
TGTGCCAGCAGTTTATTACTGAGGAACACTGAAGCTTTCTTT
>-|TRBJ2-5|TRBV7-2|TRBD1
CASSSDRGQETRYF
TGTGCCAGCAGCTCCGACAGGGGGCAAGAGACCCGGTACTTC
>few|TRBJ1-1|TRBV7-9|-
CASSPTQFSKMNTEAFF
TGTGCCAGCAGCCCTACCCAGTTCAGCAAGATGAACACTGAAGCTTTCTTT
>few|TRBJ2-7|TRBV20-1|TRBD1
CSARRGGFVQYF
TGCAGTGCTAGAAGAGGGGGCTTTGTGCAGTACTTC
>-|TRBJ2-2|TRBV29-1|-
CSVHGETGELFF
TGCAGCGTTCACGGGGAAACCGGGGAGCTGTTTTTT
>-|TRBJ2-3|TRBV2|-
CASIYDTDTQYF
TGTGCCAGCATTTATGACACAGATACGCAGTATTTT
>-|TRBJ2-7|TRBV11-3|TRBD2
CASSLGNLRTSGNEQYF
TGTGCCAGCAGCTTAGGGAACCTTCGGACTAGCGGGAACGAGCAGTACTTC
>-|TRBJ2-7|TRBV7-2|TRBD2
CASSPSSGSYEQYF
TGTGCCAGCTCACCCTCTAGCGGTTCCTACGAGCAGTACTTC
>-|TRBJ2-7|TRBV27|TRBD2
CASSFGGAGAYEQYF
TGTGCCAGCAGTTTCGGGGGGGCGGGGGCCTACGAGCAGTACTTC